This T cell receptor beta chain was identified in a study of T cells in Graves' hyperthyroidism and ophthalmopathy (dated by TCRdb to the late 2010s). For context, the study as a whole: Peripheral blood samples were taken at the time of initial diagnosis, prior to any treatment. To identify TCR V-J signatures that set the groups apart, the researchers used a discovery cohort of about a hundred patients, made up of 43 with Graves' ophthalmopathy and 55 to 65 with stable Graves' hyperthyroidism. Whether ophthalmopathy could be predicted prospectively was tested in an independent validation cohort made up of roughly 19 hyperthyroidism patients plus 17 patients who later progressed to ophthalmopathy. The approximately 95 discovery patients were divided at random into training and test sets in a 7:3 ratio. In roughly six Graves' hyperthyroidism patients, the study also compared T-cell repertoires from thyroid tissue with T-cell repertoires from blood. After sampling, hyperthyroidism patients received methimazole starting at 30 mg daily, and ophthalmopathy patients received high-dose intravenous methylprednisolone. The paper describes TCR Vbeta CDR3 sequencing of 135 peripheral blood samples, made up of about 40 ophthalmopathy patients, around 78 hyperthyroidism patients and 17 progressor patients.

Points the paper makes about the study in general: Most expanded thyroid clonotypes (frequency above 0.001) were also detected in blood, a finding suggesting that blood repertoires may reflect thyroid immune responses. Sample size was not statistically predetermined, and investigators were not blinded to group allocation. During validation, the model predicted progression to ophthalmopathy a median of around six months ahead of onset, with 60% to 71% sensitivity and almost 75% specificity. A 13 V-J signature model separated ophthalmopathy from stable hyperthyroidism, with roughly 88% sensitivity and about 81% specificity in cross-validation and 80%/75% in testing.

The TCR beta CDR3 regions were amplified from RNA transcripts. The first round of RT-PCR for the TCR CDR3 was performed with the HTBI primer set and the Qiagen OneStep RT-PCR kit. The libraries were constructed in a second round of multiplex PCR and then size-selected and purified. Sequencing of the libraries was done on an Illumina HiSeq2000 using paired-end 100 bp reads. The study's own analysis went as follows. SOAPnuke was used to process the raw data, removing reads that contained adapters or uncalled bases, had a mean Phred below 15, or lacked an exact match to the constant primer or identifier. High-quality paired reads were merged using COPE v1.2.5, and each unique nucleotide sequence was defined as a clonotype. MiTCR v1.1 was used to align the clonotypes against IMGT TRBV, TRBD and TRBJ reference segments. Only V-J combinations with frequency above 0.0001, covering about 99% of repertoires, were analysed. The TCS score was defined as F50 (clonal expansion) divided by E x V (chaos), with BLOSUM62-based TCRdist calculated between CDR3 peptides within each V-J. Welch's t-statistics and random forest reduced around 520 V-J features to about 13, which were used in a naive Bayes classifier (R e1071). Using fastp trimming at Q25 and MiXCR clonotype assembly, TCRdb reanalyzed the public sequencing data and kept in-frame beta chains. Rows with a matching CDR3 protein are joined into one entry that keeps the most common DNA and genes. TCRdb's processing, not the authors', yielded these V and J calls. This sample comprises 550,000 to 600,000 distinct CDR3 sequences, approximately 14% of them detected only once. The ten largest clonotypes hold roughly 7.1% of the sample.

This clonotype came up many times. The target of this receptor is not known. There are no base qualities to consult, and no much larger clone falls within one base. The CDR3 covers 14 residues, taking in both the cysteine and the phenylalanine. The retained sequence is limited to the CDR3, 42 bases, with the frame set at the first base. V is shortened by 6 bases, J by 4 bases, and the region joining them spans 15 bases. CDR1 SNHLY and CDR2 FYNNEI are derived from the germline V gene. Ophthalmopathy patients had moderately to severely active disease, Clinical Activity Score of at least 3, NOSPECS grade of at least 4, and duration under 3 months. Patients with uncontrolled infections, other autoimmune diseases, pregnancy or lactation were excluded. Diagnoses were established on the basis of clinical symptoms, serum thyroxine and TRAb, thyroid ultrasound, and orbital computed tomography. PBMCs were isolated from 8 to 10 ml of fresh peripheral blood by Ficoll-Paque density gradient centrifugation. Trizol reagent was used to extract total RNA, and RNA quality was then checked on an Agilent 2100 Bioanalyzer.

The sequence joins TRBV2 to TRBJ1-1, with an unclear D gene assignment. The sample consisted of blood. This TCR was recovered from a young woman with Graves' ophthalmopathy. The CDR3 region reads CASSGLGDGTEAFF. The nucleotide sequence is TGTGCCAGCAGCGGTCTGGGTGATGGCACTGAAGCTTTCTTT.